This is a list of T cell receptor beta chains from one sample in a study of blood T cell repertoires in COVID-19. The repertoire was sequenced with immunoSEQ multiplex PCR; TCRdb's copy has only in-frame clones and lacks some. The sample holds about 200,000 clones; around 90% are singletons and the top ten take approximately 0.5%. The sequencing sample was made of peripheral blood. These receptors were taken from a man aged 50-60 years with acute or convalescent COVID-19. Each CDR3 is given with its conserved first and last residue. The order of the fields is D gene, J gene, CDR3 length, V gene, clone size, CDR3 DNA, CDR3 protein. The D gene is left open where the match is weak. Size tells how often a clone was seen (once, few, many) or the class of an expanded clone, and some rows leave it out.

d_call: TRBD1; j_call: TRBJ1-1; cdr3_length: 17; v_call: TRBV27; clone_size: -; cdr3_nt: TGTGCCAGCAGTTCCGACCTTAGGACAGGGGCGAACACTGAAGCTTTCTTT; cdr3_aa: CASSSDLRTGANTEAFF
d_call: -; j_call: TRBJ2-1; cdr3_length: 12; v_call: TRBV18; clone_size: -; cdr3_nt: TGTGCCAGCTCACCGACTGTAGAAGGCCAGTTCTTC; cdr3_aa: CASSPTVEGQFF
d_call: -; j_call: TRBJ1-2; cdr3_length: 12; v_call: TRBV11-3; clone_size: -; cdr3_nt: TGTGCCAGCACCCACAGAGTTTATGGCTACACCTTC; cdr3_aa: CASTHRVYGYTF
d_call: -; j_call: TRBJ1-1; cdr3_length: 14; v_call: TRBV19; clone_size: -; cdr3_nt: TGTGCCAGTAGCCCTGGAGGGCCCACTGTCGAAGCTTTCTTT; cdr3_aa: CASSPGGPTVEAFF
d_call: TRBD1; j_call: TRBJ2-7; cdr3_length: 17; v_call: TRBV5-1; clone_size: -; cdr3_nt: TGCGCCAGCAGCACGGAAGGGTGGACAGGGGGCTCCTACGAGCAGTACTTC; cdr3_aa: CASSTEGWTGGSYEQYF
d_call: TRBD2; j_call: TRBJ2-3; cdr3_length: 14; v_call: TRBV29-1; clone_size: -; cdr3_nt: TGCAGCGTTGTGGGGGCTAGCGGGCCAGATACGCAGTATTTT; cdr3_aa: CSVVGASGPDTQYF
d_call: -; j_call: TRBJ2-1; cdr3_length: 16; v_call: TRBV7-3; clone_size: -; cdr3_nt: TGTGCCAGCAGCTTATCCAGGGACTTTTACTACAATGAGCAGTTCTTC; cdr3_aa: CASSLSRDFYYNEQFF
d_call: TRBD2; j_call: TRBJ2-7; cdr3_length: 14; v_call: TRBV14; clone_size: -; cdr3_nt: TGTGCCAGCAGCCAAGGACTAGCCTCCTACGAGCAGTACTTC; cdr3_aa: CASSQGLASYEQYF
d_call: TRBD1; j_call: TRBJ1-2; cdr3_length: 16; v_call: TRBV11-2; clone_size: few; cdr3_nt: TGTGCCAGCAGCCCATTCCGGGACAGGGGGATCTATGGCTACACCTTC; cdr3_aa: CASSPFRDRGIYGYTF
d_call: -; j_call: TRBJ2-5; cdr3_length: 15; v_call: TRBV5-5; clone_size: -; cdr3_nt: TGTGCCAGCAGCTTCACCGGGGGGCGGGGAGAGACCCAGTACTTC; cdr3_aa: CASSFTGGRGETQYF
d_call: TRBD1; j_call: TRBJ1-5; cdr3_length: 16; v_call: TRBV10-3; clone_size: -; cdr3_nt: TGTGCCATCAGTGAGTCGCAGGGGGCAGGCAATCAGCCCCAGCATTTT; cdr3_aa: CAISESQGAGNQPQHF
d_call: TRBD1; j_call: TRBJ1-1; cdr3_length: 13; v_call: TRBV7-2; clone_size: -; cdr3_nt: TGTGCCAGCAGCTTCAGGGGGCTGACTGAAGCTTTCTTT; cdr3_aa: CASSFRGLTEAFF
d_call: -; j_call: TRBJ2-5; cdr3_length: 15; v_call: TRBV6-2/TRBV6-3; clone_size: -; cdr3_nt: TGTGCCAGCAGTTATGTTGACAGGCTTCAAGAGACCCAGTACTTC; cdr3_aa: CASSYVDRLQETQYF
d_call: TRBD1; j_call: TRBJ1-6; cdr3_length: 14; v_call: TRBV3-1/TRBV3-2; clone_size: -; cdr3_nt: TGTGCCAGCAGCCCTCAGGGGGTCAATTCACCCCTCCACTTT; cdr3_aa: CASSPQGVNSPLHF
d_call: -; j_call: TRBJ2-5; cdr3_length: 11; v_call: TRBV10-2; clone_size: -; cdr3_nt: TGCGCCAGCAAACGGGGGGAGACCCAGTACTTC; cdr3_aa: CASKRGETQYF
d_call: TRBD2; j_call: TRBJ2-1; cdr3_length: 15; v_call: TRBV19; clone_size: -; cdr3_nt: TGTGCCAGTAGTATCCTAGCGGGACGTAGCAATGAGCAGTTCTTC; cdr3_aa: CASSILAGRSNEQFF
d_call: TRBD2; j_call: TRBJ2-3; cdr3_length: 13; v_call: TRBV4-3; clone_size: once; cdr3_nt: TGCGCCAGCAGCCAAGAGCTGGGGGGGTTGCAGTATTTT; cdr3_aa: CASSQELGGLQYF
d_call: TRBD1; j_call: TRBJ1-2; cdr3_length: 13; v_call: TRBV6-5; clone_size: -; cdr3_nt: TGTGCCAGCAGTACCAGACAGGGCTATGGCTACACCTTC; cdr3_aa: CASSTRQGYGYTF
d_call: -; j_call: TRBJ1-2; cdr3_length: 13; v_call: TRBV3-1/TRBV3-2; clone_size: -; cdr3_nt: TGTGCCAGCAGCCAAACAGGCCACTATGGCTACACCTTC; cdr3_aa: CASSQTGHYGYTF
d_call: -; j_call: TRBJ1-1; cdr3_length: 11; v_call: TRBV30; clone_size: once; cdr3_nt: TGTGCCTGGCAGGGAAACACTGAAGCTTTCTTT; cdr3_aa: CAWQGNTEAFF
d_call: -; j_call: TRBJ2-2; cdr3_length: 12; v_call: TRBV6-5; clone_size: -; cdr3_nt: TGTGCCAGCAAGGAGGTCACCGGGGAGCTGTTTTTT; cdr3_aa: CASKEVTGELFF
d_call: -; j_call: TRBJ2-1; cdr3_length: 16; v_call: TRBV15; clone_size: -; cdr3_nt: TGTGCCACCAGGTTGGGAGGAAGGGGCTCCTACAATGAGCAGTTCTTC; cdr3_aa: CATRLGGRGSYNEQFF
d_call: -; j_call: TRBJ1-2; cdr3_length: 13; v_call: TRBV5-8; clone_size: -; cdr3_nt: TGTGCCAGCAGCTTGGTCCAGAATTATGGCTACACCTTC; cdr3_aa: CASSLVQNYGYTF
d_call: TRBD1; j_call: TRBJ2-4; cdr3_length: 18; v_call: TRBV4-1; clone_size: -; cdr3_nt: TGCGCCAGCAGCCAAGGGTCTCTGACAGGGGCCCTGGAGAAGGTTCAGTACTTC; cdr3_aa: CASSQGSLTGALEKVQYF
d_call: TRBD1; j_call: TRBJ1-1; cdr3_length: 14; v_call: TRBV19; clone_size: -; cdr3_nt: TGTGCCAGTAGTATAGGACAGGGAAGCGCTGAAGCTTTCTTT; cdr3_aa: CASSIGQGSAEAFF
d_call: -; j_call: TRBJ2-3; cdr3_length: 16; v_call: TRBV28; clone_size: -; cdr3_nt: -; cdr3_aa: CASSSSGSPSTDTQYF
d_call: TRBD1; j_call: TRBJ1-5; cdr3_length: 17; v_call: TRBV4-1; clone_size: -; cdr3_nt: TGCGCCAGCAGCCAAGATCCCGGACAGGGCGGCAATCAGCCCCAGCATTTT; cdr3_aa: CASSQDPGQGGNQPQHF